The entry that follows covers one T cell receptor beta chain sequence. This sample is drawn from a study of blood T cell repertoires in COVID-19. Looking at the study overall: T cells, B-cell-depleted T cells, or PBMCs supplied cDNA or gDNA.

Seattle patients were enrolled while actively infected and followed longitudinally. The junction had 4 bases not matched to a gene; V was cut back by 0 bases and J by 6 bases. Germline V gene sequence: CDR1 LGHNT, CDR2 FRNRAP. The CDR3 covers 14 residues. TCRdb keeps only in-frame clones here, not all; method: immunoSEQ multiplex PCR. The table lists 150,000 to 200,000 clones, around 75% of them singletons. The sequencing sample was made of peripheral blood. The V gene is TRBV12-5, the J gene TRBJ2-7; 8 bases are a match to TRBD2. This sequence was found in a woman in her thirties or forties with COVID-19, enrolled during active disease. The CDR3 nucleotides are TGTGCTAGTGGTTTGGTACGGGGGGGCGCCGAGCAGTACTTC. Its protein is CASGLVRGGAEQYF.